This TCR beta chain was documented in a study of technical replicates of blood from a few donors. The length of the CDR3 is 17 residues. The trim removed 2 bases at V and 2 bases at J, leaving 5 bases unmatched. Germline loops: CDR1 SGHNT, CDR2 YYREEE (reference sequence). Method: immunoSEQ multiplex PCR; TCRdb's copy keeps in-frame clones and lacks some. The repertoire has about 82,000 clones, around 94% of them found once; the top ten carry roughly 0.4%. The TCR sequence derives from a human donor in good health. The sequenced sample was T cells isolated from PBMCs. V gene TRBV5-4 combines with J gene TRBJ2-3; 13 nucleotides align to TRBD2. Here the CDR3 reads CASSFRTSGGSTDTQYF. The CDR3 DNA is TGTGCCAGCAGCTTTCGGACTAGCGGGGGATCCACAGATACGCAGTATTTT.